This TCR beta chain comes out of a study of CD8+ T cells in alopecia areata (dated 2018 in TCRdb). Concerning the study at large: The treated patients, all with moderate-to-severe alopecia areata, were enrolled in an open-label pilot trial of oral tofacitinib given at 5 to 10 mg twice daily. Tofacitinib was given for 6 to 18 months, followed by 6 months of follow-up off drug to assess delayed response and recurrence. Disease severity in treated patients was measured with the SALT score, which quantifies the percentage of affected scalp surface area. The study used high-throughput TCRbeta sequencing to examine T cell clonal expansion in alopecia areata, in both the C3H/HeJ mouse model and human patients. Human TCRbeta sequencing covered scalp tissue and sorted CD4+ and CD8+ peripheral blood T cells from patchy and totalis/universalis alopecia areata patients and healthy controls. Biopsies were taken from tofacitinib-treated patients at baseline and at 4 and 24 weeks of treatment, and a later scalp biopsy was taken in several of the tofacitinib-treated patients. Scalp clonality was compared among normal scalp (n=4), patchy alopecia areata scalp (n=8), and alopecia totalis/universalis scalp (n=8). RNA was extracted with the PAXgene miRNA kit for fixed scalp, the miRNeasy kit for PBMCs, and the RNeasy kit for mouse skin. immunoSEQ multiplex PCR using 35 Vbeta forward primers and 13 Jbeta reverse primers was used to amplify TCRbeta CDR3 regions.

Results the study describes overall, beyond this receptor: Many expanded lesional clones persisted in scalp and blood during tofacitinib treatment, which may partly explain relapse after stopping treatment. Compared with normal scalp, lesional scalp had higher clonality and more expanded CD8+ clones, particularly in alopecia totalis/universalis, a pattern that suggests antigenic drive. Shared TCR sequences between patients were less evident than in mice, which may be partly attributable to HLA diversity in the patient population. Tofacitinib significantly decreased scalp clonality and the number of expanded CD8+ clones among the top 100 scalp clones. Scalp TCR repertoire analysis is complicated because resident alphabeta T cells in normal human skin are also sequenced, whereas mouse skin is dominated by gammadelta T cells. Because the treated cohort was small and had just a single nonresponder, larger studies are needed to establish links between baseline CD8+ expansion and response.

What the treatment or condition label conveys for this sample: oral pan-JAK inhibitor, 5-10 mg twice daily. From alopecia areata patients, peripheral blood was collected along with lesional scalp punch biopsies. PBMCs were separated by density centrifugation and stained for CD3, CD4 and CD8, after which CD4+ and CD8+ T cells were sorted on a FACSAria. Details on this clone: It has no known antigen specificity. No clone much larger than this one lies a single base away; base qualities are absent.

Receptor libraries were prepared by the immunoSEQ multiplex PCR assay. RNA was extracted from all samples and reverse transcribed into cDNA as template for TCR sequencing. First-strand cDNA was synthesized with SuperScript III using a 2:1 mix of oligo-dT and random hexamers. Amplification bias was assessed with a synthetic immune receptor repertoire, and residual bias was removed computationally. The published analysis was carried out like this. After raw reads were preprocessed to remove errors, the CDR3 was defined following IMGT conventions as running from the conserved cysteine to phenylalanine. Clonality was calculated as 1 minus Shannon entropy normalized by log2 of the number of productive unique TCRs. Whether each scalp clone was CD4 or CD8 was inferred by checking scalp TCRbeta sequences against the CD4 and CD8 repertoires from sorted blood. Drawn from immuneACCESS, this table holds only the in-frame rearrangements with V and J called that TCRdb kept. Clones are partly lost; checked studies trace under half to an unresolved V gene and leave the rest unexplained. The D gene and trimming were derived from the DNA, and the V and J assignments and clone size from that table. This sample holds a few hundred thousand clones; approximately 38% were observed only once. Roughly 0.45% of the sample is held by the ten biggest clonotypes.

A distance of 14 bases separates the germline ends of V and J, which lose 5 bases and 5 bases respectively. Based on the germline V gene, the CDR1 and CDR2 sequences are ENHRY and SYGVKD. The CDR3 spans 14 residues, from the cysteine through the phenylalanine. The only DNA kept is the CDR3, 42 bases in frame from the first base. Material: CD4+ T cells sorted from blood, obtained at approximately week 30, from a patient treated with tofacitinib. The V gene is TRBV10-3 and the J gene is TRBJ2-3, with an unclear D gene assignment. The sequence was obtained from a human donor with alopecia areata. The CDR3 corresponds to CAISSTLGLDTQYF. In nucleotides, the sequence is TGTGCCATCAGTTCTACATTAGGGCTAGATACGCAGTATTTT.